What follows are 22 T cell receptor beta chains derived from one specimen sequenced in a study of T-cell reconstitution after alpha-beta-depleted transplantation in children. Unique molecular identifiers tagged the TCRbeta library. TCRdb fed the PCR reads into MiXCR, producing one record per CDR3 protein. The sample has 150,000 to 200,000 distinct CDR3 sequences; about 6.3% are singletons. The sample consisted of PBMCs from the stem cell graft donor, taken from the stem cell graft. The receptor set was obtained from a human donor who donated a stem cell graft to a child with Wiskott-Aldrich syndrome.

This clonotype has more than one count but fewer than ten. The rearrangement joins TRBV3-1 to TRBJ2-3; D gene uncertain. This CDR3 contains 18 residues. V lost 5 bases to trimming and J lost 2 bases, with 23 bases between them. The germline V gene has CDR1 LGHDT and CDR2 YNNKEL (reference sequence). CDR3 residues: CASSEQRWARLNTDTQYF. The CDR3 DNA reads TGTGCCAGCAGCGAACAACGCTGGGCACGGCTAAACACAGATACGCAGTATTTT.

This clonotype was seen only a few times. J is TRBJ2-5 and V is TRBV7-2, with 9 bases matching TRBD1. CDR1 and CDR2 from the germline V gene are SGHTA and FQGNSA. With 0 bases clipped from V and 1 base from J, the junction kept 15 bases outside the gene matches. The CDR3 has 20 amino acids. CDR3 DNA: TGTGCCAGCAGCTTAGCGCCCAACAGGGGGCTGCCCTCCAGCCAAGAGACCCAGTACTTC. Protein: CASSLAPNRGLPSSQETQYF.

This clonotype was seen many times. The chain carries TRBV6-5 and TRBJ2-1, with TRBD2 matching over 7 bases. This CDR3 contains 14 residues. V lost 5 bases to trimming and J lost 2 bases; unmatched junction nucleotides: 3. Germline assignment: CDR1 MNHEY and CDR2 SVGAGI. CDR3 loop: CASSSGMTYNEQFF. Written as DNA, the CDR3 is TGTGCCAGCAGTAGCGGGATGACCTACAATGAGCAGTTCTTC.

This clonotype was observed at least ten times. As DNA, the CDR3 is TGCGCCAGCAGCTCACAGGGCGGAGATACGCAGTATTTT. Its protein product is CASSSQGGDTQYF. The rearrangement links TRBV5-1 to TRBJ2-3; D possibly corresponds to TRBD1 (6 bases). This CDR3 has 13 residues. The germline gives CDR1 SGHRS, CDR2 YFSETQ. V was shortened by 3 bases and J by 5 bases, with 10 bases between the two germline ends.

This clonotype showed up many times. The chain couples TRBV7-2 to TRBJ2-7; 10 nucleotides line up with TRBD2. V shed 1 base, J shed 1 base, and the junction held 4 bases outside the gene matches. CDR1 SGHTA and CDR2 FQGNSA come from the germline V gene. This CDR3 has 16 amino acids. The DNA for the CDR3 is TGTGCCAGCAGCTTAGTAGCGGGGGGCCCTTCCTACGAGCAGTACTTC. Protein product: CASSLVAGGPSYEQYF.

This clonotype has a count of ten or more. The rearrangement uses TRBV5-1 and TRBJ2-7, with 9 bases that match TRBD1. This CDR3 contains 14 residues. The germline gives CDR1 SGHRS, CDR2 YFSETQ. J was trimmed by 3 bases and V by 4 bases; bases with no gene match: 5. CDR3 DNA: TGCGCCAGCAGCCCGACAGGGGGAAACTACGAGCAGTACTTC. Encoded protein: CASSPTGGNYEQYF.

This clonotype was seen repeatedly, ten times or more. The chain carries TRBV20-1 and TRBJ2-3; TRBD2 matches 8 bases. Germline CDR1 reads DFQATT; CDR2 reads SNEGSKA (reference sequence). This CDR3 has 14 residues. V was clipped by 3 bases and J by 6 bases; unmatched bases: 8. The CDR3 loop reads CSASVGGAGDTQYF. For the CDR3, the DNA is TGCAGTGCTAGTGTCGGGGGGGCCGGGGATACGCAGTATTTT.

At least ten counts were recorded for this clonotype. The chain couples TRBV7-2 to TRBJ2-1; D is uncertain. Germline V gives CDR1 SGHTA, CDR2 FQGNSA. Deletions cut 3 bases from V and 0 bases from J, with 15 bases between. The CDR3 consists of 17 residues. The CDR3 sequence: CASSLTRWSFSYNEQFF. In DNA form, the CDR3 reads TGTGCCAGCAGCTTGACCCGATGGAGCTTCTCCTACAATGAGCAGTTCTTC.

This clonotype was seen at least ten times. The V call is TRBV27, the J call TRBJ2-2, with 10 bases that match TRBD1. The CDR3 extends over 17 amino acids. The V gene end was trimmed by 2 bases and the J gene end by 4 bases; junction bases not matched to a gene: 7. Germline V gene lookup returns CDR1 MNHEY and CDR2 SMNVEV (reference sequence). The CDR3, as DNA: TGTGCCAGCAGTTTAACCCGACAGGGGGCGGGCACCGGGGAGCTGTTTTTT. Translating it yields CASSLTRQGAGTGELFF.

The chain is built from TRBV7-9 and TRBJ2-1, with 11 bases fitting TRBD2. The length of the CDR3 is 15 residues. CDR1 is SEHNR and CDR2 is FQNEAQ in the germline V gene (reference sequence). Trimming cost V 2 bases and J 7 bases; bases outside gene matches: 4. The CDR3 coding sequence is TGTGCCAGCAGCTTAATCGCTAGCGGGGGGAATGAGCAGTTCTTC. Its protein product is CASSLIASGGNEQFF.

The sample holds a few counts of this clonotype. The V and J genes are TRBV3-1 and TRBJ1-1; D not resolved. This CDR3 is built from 12 residues. V shed 3 bases and J shed 4 bases, with 6 bases lying between them. CDR1 is LGHDT, CDR2 YNNKEL, per germline (reference sequence). The CDR3 reads CASSQAGTEAFF. CDR3 nucleotide sequence: TGTGCCAGCAGCCAGGCGGGCACTGAAGCTTTCTTT.

As concerns this clonotype: This could be a read error, since a much larger clone is one nucleotide away. V and J are TRBV2 and TRBJ2-7; TRBD1 aligns across 8 bases. CDR1 and CDR2 (germline): SNHLY, FYNNEI. This CDR3 is 16 amino acids long. For the CDR3, the DNA is TGTGCCAACAGTGAATCGGGCTGGGACAGGTCAGGCGAGCAGTACTTC. Protein product: CANSESGWDRSGEQYF. Supplemented by reference TRBV2 and TRBJ2-7, the full variable domain reads EPEVTQTPSHQVTQMGQEVILRCVPISNHLYFYWYRQILGQKVEFLVSFYNNEISEKSEIFDDQFSVERPDGSNFTLKIRSTKLEDSAMYFCANSESGWDRSGEQYFGPGTRLTVT.

This clonotype was detected many times. The CDR3 DNA sequence: TGCGCCAGCAGCCAGGGACAGGGGGCATACGAGCAGTACTTC. It codes for CASSQGQGAYEQYF. The chain recombines TRBV5-1 with TRBJ2-7; the match to TRBD1 covers 12 bases. Looked up from germline, CDR1 is SGHRS and CDR2 is YFSETQ. With 4 bases clipped from V and 4 bases from J, the junction kept 3 bases outside the gene matches. The CDR3 totals 14 residues. The variable domain in full, completed from reference TRBV5-1 and TRBJ2-7, reads KAGVTQTPRYLIKTRGQQVTLSCSPISGHRSVSWYQQTPGQGLQFLFEYFSETQRNKGNFPGRFSGRQFSNSRSEMNVSTLELGDSALYLCASSQGQGAYEQYFGPGTRLTVT.

There are many counts of this clonotype. V gene TRBV20-1 combines with J gene TRBJ2-1, with TRBD2 matching over 8 bases. There are 13 residues in the CDR3. Looked up from germline, CDR1 is DFQATT and CDR2 is SNEGSKA (reference sequence). The trim removed 1 base at V and 8 bases at J, leaving 4 bases unmatched. In DNA form, the CDR3 reads TGCAGTGCTAGAGCGGGAGGGCCCGATGAGCAGTTCTTC. This gives the protein CSARAGGPDEQFF.

This clonotype was observed at least ten times. J is TRBJ1-1 and V is TRBV6-5, with TRBD1 matching over 7 bases. Germline CDR1 and CDR2: MNHEY and SVGAGI. J was trimmed by 10 bases and V by 3 bases; bases with no gene match: 5. The CDR3 is made up of 12 amino acids. CDR3 nucleotide sequence: TGTGCCAGCAGTTATTCGACAGGGAGAGCTTTCTTT. Amino acid sequence: CASSYSTGRAFF.

At least ten counts were recorded for this clonotype. V gene TRBV5-4 combines with J gene TRBJ2-7; 7 bases agree with TRBD1. CDR3 length: 13 amino acids. The trim removed 4 bases at V and 5 bases at J, leaving 6 bases unmatched. From germline, CDR1 is SGHNT and CDR2 YYREEE (reference sequence). The CDR3 here is CASSAGGRHEQYF. The CDR3 coding sequence is TGTGCCAGCAGCGCAGGGGGAAGGCACGAGCAGTACTTC.

In this sample, this clonotype turned up many times. The chain joins TRBV5-1 to TRBJ2-1; TRBD1 aligns across 7 bases. The length of the CDR3 is 13 residues. CDR1 is SGHRS and CDR2 is YFSETQ in the germline V gene. The V segment lost 4 bases and the J segment 5 bases; nucleotides outside the gene matches: 3. CDR3 sequence (DNA): TGCGCCAGCAGCCCGGGACAGAACAATGAGCAGTTCTTC. This codes for CASSPGQNNEQFF.

This clonotype was detected many times. This sequence joins TRBV7-8 and TRBJ2-3; 16 nucleotides agree with TRBD2. Germline assignment: CDR1 SGHVS and CDR2 FQNEAQ. CDR3 length equals 16 residues. V shed 6 bases, J shed 5 bases, and the junction held 5 bases outside the gene matches. As DNA, the CDR3 is TGTGCCAGCAGAGAGGGACTAGCGGGAGGGATAGATACGCAGTATTTT. Translated: CASREGLAGGIDTQYF.

In this sample, this clonotype turned up many times. The DNA of the CDR3 is TGTGCCACGGAGCAGGGTCAAACCGGGGAGCTGTTTTTT. Translating gives CATEQGQTGELFF. The V call is TRBV6-1, the J call TRBJ2-2, with D possibly being TRBD1 (5 bases). Per the germline V gene, CDR1 is MNHNS and CDR2 is SASEGT. The CDR3 has 13 residues. V lost 10 bases and J lost 5, with 14 bases in between.

This clonotype was observed many times. The rearrangement links TRBV5-1 to TRBJ2-1; 15 bases align to TRBD2. With V trimmed by 4 bases and J by 10 bases, 18 bases remained unmatched. The CDR3 runs 19 residues. CDR1 SGHRS and CDR2 YFSETQ come from the germline V gene. The CDR3 coding sequence is TGCGCCAGCAGCCTTCGGACTAGCGGGGGGGCCAATAGTGGAAGAGAGCAGTTCTTC. Protein: CASSLRTSGGANSGREQFF.

The chain is built from TRBV30 and TRBJ2-1, with D unclear. The V end was cut by 0 bases, the J end by 4 bases, with 13 bases between. The CDR3 totals 15 residues. Germline V gene sequence: CDR1 GTSNPN, CDR2 SVGIG (reference sequence). The CDR3 region is CAWSVRLSKYNEQFF. For the CDR3, the DNA is TGTGCCTGGAGTGTAAGACTGTCGAAGTACAATGAGCAGTTCTTC. Drawing the rest from reference TRBV30 and TRBJ2-1, the complete variable domain is SQTIHQWPATLVQPVGSPLSLECTVEGTSNPNLYWYRQAAGRGLQLLFYSVGIGQISSEVPQNLSASRPQDRQFILSSKKLLLSDSGFYLCAWSVRLSKYNEQFFGPGTRLTVL.

This clonotype was picked up many times. J is TRBJ2-7 and V is TRBV30, with 9 bases identical to TRBD2. This CDR3 has 15 residues. V shed 0 bases, J shed 2 bases, and the junction held 5 bases outside the gene matches. Germline loops: CDR1 GTSNPN, CDR2 SVGIG (reference sequence). CDR3 sequence reads: CAWSVLAGRPYEQYF. The CDR3, as DNA: TGTGCCTGGAGTGTACTAGCGGGTCGGCCCTACGAGCAGTACTTC.